These 3 T cell receptor beta chains were all obtained from the same sample, sequenced in a study of blood T cell repertoires in COVID-19. Profiling relied on immunoSEQ multiplex PCR, and the TCRdb table lists in-frame clones only, not all of them. The sample yields just under 350,000 clones, 75% to 90% seen once. Sequencing input: peripheral blood. The origin of the receptors is a woman in her fifties or sixties with COVID-19, enrolled during active disease.

The chain employs TRBV6-2 or TRBV6-3 and TRBJ2-1, with no clear D. The CDR3 spans 13 residues. V was shortened by 5 bases and J by 7 bases, with 12 bases between the two germline ends. CDR1 and CDR2 from the germline V gene are MNHEY and SVGEGT. The CDR3 nucleotides read TGTGCCAGCAGTCGTGACTTTATTAATGAGCAGTTCTTC. It is translated as CASSRDFINEQFF.

The genes are TRBV7-6 and TRBJ2-2; perhaps TRBD1 as D (6 bases). The length of the CDR3 is 16 residues. V lost 3 bases, J lost 4 bases, and 15 bases lay in between. CDR1 is SGHVS, CDR2 FNYEAQ, per germline. CDR3 loop: CASSFVTGVPTGELFF. CDR3 bases: TGTGCCAGCAGCTTTGTGACAGGAGTGCCCACCGGGGAGCTGTTTTTT.

A single count supports this clone. The chain recombines TRBV19 with TRBJ2-1, with TRBD2 identical over 12 bases. V lost 5 bases, J lost 2 bases, and 4 bases stayed unmatched. The germline V gene has CDR1 LNHDA and CDR2 SQIVND (reference sequence). There are 16 residues in the CDR3. CDR3 protein: CASSRLAGVTYNEQFF. The DNA of the CDR3 is TGTGCCAGTAGTCGACTAGCGGGGGTTACCTACAATGAGCAGTTCTTC. Drawing the rest from reference TRBV19 and TRBJ2-1, the complete variable domain is DGGITQSPKYLFRKEGQNVTLSCEQNLNHDAMYWYRQDPGQGLRLIYYSQIVNDFQKGDIAEGYSVSREKKESFPLTVTSAQKNPTAFYLCASSRLAGVTYNEQFFGPGTRLTVL.